This TCR beta chain was recorded in a study of cytomegalovirus exposure and HLA in healthy donors. On this clone itself: Its antigen is undetermined.

The CDR3 is 13 residues long. Trimming removed 5 bases at V and 7 bases at J, with 15 bases between. Germline V gene sequence: CDR1 GTSNPN, CDR2 SVGIG (reference sequence). The table came from immunoSEQ multiplex PCR; TCRdb's copy has only in-frame clones and leaves some out. The table includes 100,000 to 150,000 clones, approximately 92% detected once. Whole-study findings and limits: Listed as cytomegalovirus-associated were approximately 160 TCR beta chains.

The chain couples TRBV30 to TRBJ1-5; a weak D match, TRBD1 (5 bases). Sequencing was done on a sample of PBMCs. The origin of this receptor is a woman under 30 in good health and CMV-seronegative. The CDR3 reads CAWSTGLGQPQHF. For the CDR3, the DNA is TGTGCCTGGTCAACAGGTTTAGGACAGCCCCAGCATTTT.